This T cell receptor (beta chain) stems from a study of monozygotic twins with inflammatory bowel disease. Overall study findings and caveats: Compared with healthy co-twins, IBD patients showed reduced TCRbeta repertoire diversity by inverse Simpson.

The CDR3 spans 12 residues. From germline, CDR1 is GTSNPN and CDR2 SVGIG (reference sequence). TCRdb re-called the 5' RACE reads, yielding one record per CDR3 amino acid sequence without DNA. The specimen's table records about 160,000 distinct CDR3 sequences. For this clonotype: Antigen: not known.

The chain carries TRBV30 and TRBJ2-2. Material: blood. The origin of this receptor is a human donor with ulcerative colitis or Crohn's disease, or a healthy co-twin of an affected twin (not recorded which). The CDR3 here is CAWNQNTGELFF.